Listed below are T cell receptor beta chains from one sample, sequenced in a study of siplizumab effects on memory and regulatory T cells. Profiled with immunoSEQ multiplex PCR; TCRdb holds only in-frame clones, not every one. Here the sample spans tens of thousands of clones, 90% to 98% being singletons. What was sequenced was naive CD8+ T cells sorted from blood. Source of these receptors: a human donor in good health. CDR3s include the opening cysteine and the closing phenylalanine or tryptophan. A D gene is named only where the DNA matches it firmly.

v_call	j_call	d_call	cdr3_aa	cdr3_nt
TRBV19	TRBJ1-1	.	CASSKSDRNTVNTEAFF	TGTGCCAGTTCAAAATCGGACAGAAATACCGTGAACACTGAAGCTTTCTTT
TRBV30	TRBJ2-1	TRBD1	CAWSEGQGQDEQFF	TGTGCCTGGAGTGAGGGACAGGGTCAGGATGAGCAGTTCTTC
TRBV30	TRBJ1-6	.	CAWSVSAGSSPLHF	TGTGCCTGGAGTGTAAGTGCAGGGAGTTCACCCCTCCACTTT
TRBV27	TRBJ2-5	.	CASSFVQGVETQYF	TGTGCCAGCAGTTTTGTTCAGGGAGTTGAGACCCAGTACTTC
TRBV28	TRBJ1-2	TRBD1	CASSENRGANYGYTF	TGTGCCAGCAGTGAAAACAGGGGAGCTAACTATGGCTACACCTTC
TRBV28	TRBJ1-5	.	CASSPIDSNQPQHF	TGTGCCAGCAGTCCTATAGATAGCAATCAGCCCCAGCATTTT
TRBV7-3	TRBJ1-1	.	CASSPHGDTEAFF	TGTGCCAGCAGCCCCCACGGGGACACTGAAGCTTTCTTT
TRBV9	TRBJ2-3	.	CASSVGTDTQYF	TGTGCCAGCAGCGTAGGGACAGATACGCAGTATTTT
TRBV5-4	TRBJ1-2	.	CASSLVGFRDGYTF	TGTGCCAGCAGCTTGGTAGGCTTTAGGGATGGCTACACCTTC
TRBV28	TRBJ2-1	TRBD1	CASGQGAVAYYNEQFF	TGTGCCAGCGGACAGGGCGCCGTCGCCTACTACAATGAGCAGTTCTTC